This T cell receptor beta chain is from a study of T cells in Graves' hyperthyroidism and ophthalmopathy. The overall study: Blood was drawn when the patient was first diagnosed and still untreated.

TCR beta CDR3 region amplification was performed from RNA transcripts. Primed by the HTBI set, a first-round RT-PCR was run on the TCR CDR3. MiXCR was run by TCRdb on the multiplex PCR reads, yielding one entry per CDR3 protein. Seen here are about 400,000 distinct CDR3 sequences, 15% to 17% observed once, and the top ten hold 7.5% to 9%. In the case of this clonotype: What it binds is not known.

General study results and limits: Blood also carried most thyroid clonotypes expanded above 0.001. Separation of ophthalmopathy from stable hyperthyroidism was achieved by a 13 V-J model.

Germline CDR1 SGHRS, CDR2 YFSETQ. V lost 4 bases to trimming and J lost 10 bases, with 9 bases between them. The CDR3 runs to 11 residues. This receptor was taken from a woman aged 18-35 years with Graves' hyperthyroidism. Sequenced: blood. The rearrangement links TRBV5-1 to TRBJ2-1; D remains ambiguous. The CDR3 loop reads CASSPAREQFF. DNA of the CDR3: TGCGCCAGCAGCCCAGCGCGCGAGCAGTTCTTC.